One T cell receptor (beta chain) is described in this entry. Across several immunoSEQ plates, the genomic DNA of each subset was split evenly. The method was immunoSEQ multiplex PCR; TCRdb's version includes in-frame clones alone and lacks a portion of them. This sample has 2 million to 2.5 million clones, with approximately 94% found just once. The data derive from a study of shared clonotypes between healthy human individuals. Naive CD8 cells were CD45RO-negative, positively selected for CCR7, excluding terminally differentiated effector memory CD45RA+ cells. Healthy HIV-negative adults with no recent acute infections or vaccinations were recruited as donors. The sample taken for sequencing was naive CD8+ T cells from PBMCs. This clonotype was obtained from a young man in good health. Some clones in this sample may be carry-over from other donors' samples.

In nucleotides, the CDR3 is TGTGCCAGCAGTCCGGGACTCCTGAACACCGGGGAGCTGTTTTTT. Amino acid sequence: CASSPGLLNTGELFF. This sequence joins TRBV7-9 and TRBJ2-2; the D gene is possibly TRBD2 (6 bases). Germline V gives CDR1 SEHNR, CDR2 FQNEAQ (reference sequence). The CDR3 totals 15 residues. The V and J ends lost 6 bases and 1 base respectively, with 12 bases between them.